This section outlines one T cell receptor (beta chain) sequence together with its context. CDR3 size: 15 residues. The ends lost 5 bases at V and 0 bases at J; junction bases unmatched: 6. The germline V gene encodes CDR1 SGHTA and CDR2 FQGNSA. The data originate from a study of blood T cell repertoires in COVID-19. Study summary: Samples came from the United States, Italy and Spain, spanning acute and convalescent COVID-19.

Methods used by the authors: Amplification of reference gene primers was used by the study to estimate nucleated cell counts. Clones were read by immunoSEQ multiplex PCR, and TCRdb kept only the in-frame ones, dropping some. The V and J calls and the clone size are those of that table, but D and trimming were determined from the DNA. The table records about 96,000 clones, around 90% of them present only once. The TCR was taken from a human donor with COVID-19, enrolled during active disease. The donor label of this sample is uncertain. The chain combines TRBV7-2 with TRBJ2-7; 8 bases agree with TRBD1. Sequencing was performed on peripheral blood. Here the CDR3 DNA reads TGTGCCAGCAGCCCCTGGACAGGGAGCTCCTACGAGCAGTACTTC. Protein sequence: CASSPWTGSSYEQYF.